Presented here are 15 T cell receptor beta chains from one specimen sequenced in a study of T cells in Graves' hyperthyroidism and ophthalmopathy (dated by TCRdb to about 2019). Library prep was done by multiplex PCR. Sequencing used an Illumina HiSeq 2000. The TCR beta CDR3 regions were amplified from the RNA transcripts. The first round of RT-PCR for the TCR CDR3 was performed with the HTBI primer set and the Qiagen OneStep RT-PCR kit. TCRdb reprocessed the public reads (quality trimming at Q25 with fastp, clone calling with MiXCR) and kept in-frame beta chains. Each entry merges the rows of one CDR3 protein and shows their most common DNA and genes. Across this sample there are under 350,000 distinct CDR3 sequences, with about an eighth seen only once. Jointly, the top ten make up about 8% of the sample. The material sequenced was blood. The receptors originated from a woman between 25 and 40 years old with Graves' hyperthyroidism that later progressed to Graves' ophthalmopathy.

This clonotype was recorded at least ten times. This chain joins TRBV28 and TRBJ2-1; a possible D gene is TRBD1 (5 bases). Germline-derived CDR1 and CDR2 are MDHEN and SYDVKM. The V end was cut by 4 bases, the J end by 5 bases, with 6 bases between. CDR3 size: 12 residues. The CDR3 loop is CASSSQDNEQFF. The CDR3 DNA reads as TGTGCCAGCAGTTCACAGGACAATGAGCAGTTCTTC.

This chain links TRBV20-1 with TRBJ2-2, with TRBD2 matching over 7 bases. The CDR3 runs to 17 residues. Germline V gene data show CDR1 as DFQATT and CDR2 as SNEGSKA (reference sequence). Losses at the gene ends were 0 bases for V and 0 bases for J; bases not matched to a gene: 7. CDR3 sequence: CSARDVPGGANTGELFF. The DNA for the CDR3 is TGCAGTGCTAGAGATGTTCCGGGAGGTGCGAACACCGGGGAGCTGTTTTTT.

Many counts were recorded for this clonotype. The chain couples TRBV6-1 to TRBJ2-1; 7 bases line up with TRBD1. V was pared by 5 bases and J by 10 bases, with 8 bases of the junction left unmatched. Germline V gene lookup returns CDR1 MNHNS and CDR2 SASEGT. The CDR3 sequence is 13 residues long. The CDR3 sequence: CASSPPTGLEQFF. The CDR3 DNA follows: TGTGCCAGCAGTCCCCCGACAGGGTTGGAGCAGTTCTTC.

This clonotype has just a few counts. The V call is TRBV7-9, the J call TRBJ2-6, with TRBD1 matching 9 bases. The CDR3 totals 16 residues. The V gene end was trimmed by 6 bases and the J gene end by 4 bases; junction bases not matched to a gene: 7. In germline, CDR1 is SEHNR, CDR2 FQNEAQ (reference sequence). CDR3 coding DNA: TGTGCCAGCAGAAAGGGACAGGGATCCGGGGCCAACGTCCTGACTTTC. Amino acid sequence: CASRKGQGSGANVLTF.

This clonotype was recorded many times. The CDR3 sequence: CSALSGPITFYEQYF. As DNA, the CDR3 is TGCAGTGCCCTAAGCGGACCGATCACCTTCTACGAGCAGTACTTC. The chain employs TRBV20-1 and TRBJ2-7, with D perhaps TRBD2 (5 bases). The V gene lost 6 bases and the J gene lost 3 bases, with 21 bases spanning the gap. This CDR3 comprises 15 residues. Germline lookup yields CDR1 DFQATT and CDR2 SNEGSKA (reference sequence).

This clonotype was recorded many times. The chain combines TRBV6-1 with TRBJ1-1, with D possibly TRBD1 on 6 matching bases. V was cut by 8 bases and J by 2 bases, with 15 bases left in between. The germline V gene encodes CDR1 MNHNS and CDR2 SASEGT. The CDR3 covers 14 residues. DNA for the CDR3: TGTGCCAGCCCTCCGGACAGTCCTAACACTGAAGCTTTCTTT. This codes for CASPPDSPNTEAFF.

The chain has TRBV5-1 and TRBJ2-1, with TRBD1 matching 9 bases. The CDR3 length is 16 residues. The ends lost 4 bases at V and 2 bases at J; junction bases unmatched: 7. CDR1 is SGHRS and CDR2 is YFSETQ in the germline V gene. For the CDR3, the DNA is TGCGCCAGCAGCGGAAGGGACAGGGCACCCTACAATGAGCAGTTCTTC. It translates to CASSGRDRAPYNEQFF.

At least ten counts were recorded for this clonotype. This sequence joins TRBV4-1 and TRBJ1-1; weak D call: TRBD1 (6 bases). Germline V lookup: CDR1 MGHRA, CDR2 YSYEKL. This CDR3 spans 15 amino acids. The germline V and J ends were trimmed by 0 bases and 8 bases, with 16 bases remaining between them. The CDR3 loop is CASSQDTGASREAFF. The CDR3 DNA is TGCGCCAGCAGCCAAGATACGGGGGCGTCCAGAGAAGCTTTCTTT.

This clonotype was seen repeatedly, ten times or more. The chain has TRBV20-1 and TRBJ2-7; 11 bases agree with TRBD2. Germline-derived CDR1 and CDR2 are DFQATT and SNEGSKA (reference sequence). The CDR3 has 12 residues. CDR3 DNA: TGCAACCCCGGGACTAGCGGATACGAGCAGTACTTC. As protein: CNPGTSGYEQYF.

At least ten counts were recorded for this clonotype. The rearrangement links TRBV28 to TRBJ2-7; D unclear. Trimming took off 3 bases at V and 2 bases at J, with 11 bases between the two ends. From germline, CDR1 is MDHEN and CDR2 SYDVKM. CDR3 length: 14 residues. The CDR3 loop is CASSFRNLPYEQYF. DNA of the CDR3: TGTGCCAGCAGTTTTCGGAACCTACCCTACGAGCAGTACTTC.

This clonotype showed up many times. The rearrangement uses TRBV6-2 or TRBV6-3 and TRBJ2-7; 7 bases line up with TRBD2. V was clipped by 0 bases and J by 6 bases; unmatched bases: 8. This CDR3 spans 15 amino acids. CDR1 and CDR2 from the germline V gene are MNHEY and SVGEGT. CDR3 residues: CASSYSTSTGGEQYF. CDR3 bases: TGTGCCAGCAGTTACTCAACTTCCACGGGGGGCGAGCAGTACTTC.

This clonotype was seen repeatedly, ten times or more. V and J are TRBV6-1 and TRBJ2-6; D ambiguous. Germline-derived CDR1 and CDR2 are MNHNS and SASEGT. CDR3 length: 11 residues. Trimming removed 6 bases at V and 6 bases at J, with 3 bases between. For the CDR3, the DNA is TGTGCCAGCAGGTCGGCCAACGTCCTGACTTTC. Residues: CASRSANVLTF.

In its sample, this clonotype was seen many times. The chain employs TRBV20-1 and TRBJ2-5; TRBD2 matches 10 bases. Trimming at V came to 6 bases and at J to 2 bases, leaving 6 bases not matched to a gene. The CDR3 runs to 14 residues. Germline CDR1 is DFQATT and CDR2 is SNEGSKA (reference sequence). The CDR3 loop reads CSALGLAVQETQYF. CDR3 in DNA: TGCAGTGCCCTAGGACTAGCGGTTCAAGAGACCCAGTACTTC.

Ten or more counts support this clonotype. The chain carries TRBV30 and TRBJ2-7; possible D gene TRBD2, 5 bases. The CDR3 is made up of 12 amino acids. CDR1 GTSNPN and CDR2 SVGIG come from the germline V gene (reference sequence). V lost 1 base and J 7 bases, leaving 11 bases between the germline ends. The CDR3 DNA reads as TGTGCCTGGAGTGAAACCGCGGGTGAGCAGTACTTC. Protein sequence: CAWSETAGEQYF.

This clonotype has only a few counts. V and J are TRBV4-2 and TRBJ2-2; TRBD2 agrees at 14 bases. CDR1 is LGHNA, CDR2 YNFKEQ, per germline. The V gene end was trimmed by 0 bases and the J gene end by 6 bases; junction bases not matched to a gene: 6. The CDR3 consists of 18 residues. Here the CDR3 DNA reads TGTGCCAGCAGCCAAGAAGGGACTAGCGGGAGCCTTGCCGGGGAGCTGTTTTTT. Its protein product is CASSQEGTSGSLAGELFF.